What follows are 32 T cell receptor beta chains derived from one specimen sequenced in a study of T cells in Graves' hyperthyroidism and ophthalmopathy. Using RNA transcripts as the source, TCR beta CDR3 regions were amplified. With the HTBI primer set, the TCR CDR3 went through a first round of RT-PCR. Each CDR3 protein gets one entry after TCRdb re-called the multiplex PCR reads with MiXCR. Here the sample spans about 520,000 distinct CDR3 sequences, roughly a quarter being singletons. The sample was blood. Receptors originate from a woman in her twenties or thirties with Graves' ophthalmopathy.

This clonotype came up many times. The genes are TRBV7-8 and TRBJ1-1; TRBD1 matches 9 bases. V lost 4 bases, J lost 0 bases, and 12 bases stayed unmatched. Germline loops: CDR1 SGHVS, CDR2 FQNEAQ. The CDR3 has 18 residues. This CDR3 reads CASSYLQGALSVNTEAFF. Written as DNA, the CDR3 is TGTGCCAGCAGCTACTTACAGGGGGCGCTCTCGGTGAACACTGAAGCTTTCTTT.

This rearrangement joins TRBV12-3 or TRBV12-4 to TRBJ2-7; TRBD1 agrees at 7 bases. This CDR3 region has 15 residues. V shed 6 bases, J shed 2 bases, and the junction held 10 bases outside the gene matches. The CDR3 protein is CASSYGQVKTYEQYF. The CDR3 DNA follows: TGTGCCAGCAGCTACGGACAGGTGAAAACCTACGAGCAGTACTTC.

The chain uses TRBV12-3 or TRBV12-4 and TRBJ2-7; 8 bases are a match to TRBD2. V shed 5 bases and J 2 bases; nucleotides not matched to a gene: 8. The CDR3 sequence is 15 residues long. For the CDR3, the DNA is TGTGCCAGCAGTCTTGGACTAGCCGATACCTACGAGCAGTACTTC. Its protein product is CASSLGLADTYEQYF.

This chain connects TRBV11-1 to TRBJ2-5; D might be TRBD2 (5 bases). Deletions cut 3 bases from V and 3 bases from J, with 8 bases between. The germline V gene encodes CDR1 SGHAT and CDR2 FQDESV (reference sequence). CDR3 length equals 13 residues. The CDR3 here is CASSFPGKETQYF. The DNA for the CDR3 is TGTGCCAGCAGCTTTCCGGGGAAAGAGACCCAGTACTTC.

This clonotype was seen ten or more times. J is TRBJ2-5 and V is TRBV29-1; 8 positions match TRBD1. Trimming took 4 bases from V and 3 from J; bases not matched to a gene: 10. The length of the CDR3 is 15 residues. Per germline, CDR1 SQVTM and CDR2 ANQGSEA. For the CDR3, the DNA is TGCAGCGTTGTATACGGACAGGGTTTGGAAGAGACCCAGTACTTC. Encoded protein: CSVVYGQGLEETQYF. Full variable domain (missing parts from reference TRBV29-1 and TRBJ2-5): SAVISQKPSRDICQRGTSLTIQCQVDSQVTMMFWYRQQPGQSLTLIATANQGSEATYESGFVIDKFPISRPNLTFSTLTVSNMSPEDSSIYLCSVVYGQGLEETQYFGPGTRLLVL.

This clonotype was counted ten times or more. Written as DNA, the CDR3 is TGTGCCAGCAGCCAACAGGGGCGGGGCACTGAAGCTTTCTTT. Protein: CASSQQGRGTEAFF. This chain links TRBV7-6 with TRBJ1-1, with 7 bases fitting TRBD1. Germline-derived CDR1 and CDR2 are SGHVS and FNYEAQ. V lost 5 bases to trimming and J lost 4 bases; unmatched junction nucleotides: 7. There are 14 residues in the CDR3.

Many counts were recorded for this clonotype. This chain connects TRBV20-1 to TRBJ1-2; 7 bases align to TRBD1. Per the germline V gene, CDR1 is DFQATT and CDR2 is SNEGSKA (reference sequence). V shed 3 bases and J 7 bases; nucleotides not matched to a gene: 8. The CDR3 runs to 13 residues. The CDR3 DNA reads as TGCAGTGCTAGTTTGACAGGGACGGCTGGCTACACCTTC. The encoded protein is CSASLTGTAGYTF.

This chain uses TRBV28 with TRBJ2-5; D is undetermined. V was trimmed by 6 bases and J by 5 bases, leaving 16 bases between them. Germline CDR1 is MDHEN and CDR2 is SYDVKM. This CDR3 comprises 14 residues. The CDR3 reads CASSFAAGDETQYF. Here the CDR3 DNA reads TGTGCCAGCAGCTTTGCGGCAGGCGATGAGACCCAGTACTTC.

This clonotype has only a few counts. V and J are TRBV6-5 and TRBJ1-1; D unclear. Trimming removed 4 bases from V and 6 bases from J, with 12 bases in between. The CDR3 is made up of 13 amino acids. In germline, CDR1 is MNHEY, CDR2 SVGAGI. CDR3: CASSLLIAAEAFF. DNA of the CDR3: TGTGCCAGCAGTTTATTGATTGCCGCTGAAGCTTTCTTT.

This clonotype occurred many times. The chain carries TRBV6-5 and TRBJ2-7; 8 nucleotides match TRBD1. V gave up 2 bases and J gave up 7 bases; unmatched junction bases: 13. Looked up from germline, CDR1 is MNHEY and CDR2 is SVGAGI. The CDR3 loop spans 16 amino acids. CDR3: CASSYALTGVVEEQYF. The CDR3 DNA is TGTGCCAGCAGTTACGCGTTGACAGGGGTAGTAGAGGAGCAGTACTTC.

This clonotype has at least ten counts. CDR3 amino acids: CASSQEESGNTIYF. The CDR3, as DNA: TGCGCCAGCAGCCAAGAGGAGTCTGGAAACACCATATATTTT. The rearrangement uses TRBV4-3 and TRBJ1-3, with unresolved D. CDR3 length: 14 amino acids. V lost 0 bases, J lost 1 base, and 4 bases lay in between. Germline assignment: CDR1 LGHNA and CDR2 YSLEER.

This clonotype was counted many times. CDR3 protein: CASSPGTTTIGYTF. In DNA, the CDR3 is TGCGCCAGCAGCCCCGGGACGACTACGATAGGCTACACCTTC. The gene calls are TRBV5-1 and TRBJ1-2; D may be TRBD1 (5 bases). The V end lost 4 bases, the J end lost 8 bases, and 18 bases lay between the germline ends. In germline, CDR1 is SGHRS, CDR2 YFSETQ. CDR3 size: 14 residues.

This clonotype came up many times. The genes are TRBV7-9 and TRBJ2-5, with TRBD2 as a possible D gene (6 bases). V was shortened by 4 bases and J by 6 bases, with 12 bases between the two germline ends. The length of the CDR3 is 13 residues. CDR1 SEHNR and CDR2 FQNEAQ come from the germline V gene (reference sequence). CDR3 loop: CASSWGEGKTQYF. The CDR3 bases are TGTGCCAGCAGCTGGGGGGAAGGCAAGACCCAGTACTTC.

The rearrangement uses TRBV12-3 or TRBV12-4 and TRBJ2-5, with D tentatively TRBD2 (5 bases). The V end was cut by 7 bases, the J end by 2 bases, with 20 bases between. The CDR3 is made up of 16 amino acids. CDR3 DNA sequence: TGTGCCAGCACTCCGAGGGCAGGCTCCTTACAAGAGACCCAGTACTTC. The encoded protein is CASTPRAGSLQETQYF.

The CDR3, as DNA: TGTGCCAGCAGCCTACGTACGGGGCTCCAAGAGACCCAGTACTTC. Its protein product is CASSLRTGLQETQYF. This sequence joins TRBV7-8 and TRBJ2-5; D is perhaps TRBD1 or TRBD2 (5 bases each). The CDR3 spans 15 residues. V shed 5 bases and J shed 1 base, with 14 bases lying between them. The germline gives CDR1 SGHVS, CDR2 FQNEAQ.

This clonotype was observed many times. The chain couples TRBV6-2 or TRBV6-3 to TRBJ1-5; TRBD1 matches at 11 bases. CDR1 and CDR2 from the germline V gene are MNHEY and SVGEGT. V trimming: 2 bases; J trimming: 2 bases; junction bases outside the gene matches: 5. This CDR3 spans 17 amino acids. CDR3 protein: CASSYLGQGAGNQPQHF. The DNA for the CDR3 is TGTGCCAGCAGTTACCTTGGACAGGGGGCCGGCAATCAGCCCCAGCATTTT.

The rearrangement joins TRBV28 to TRBJ2-7; D might be TRBD2 (6 bases). CDR3 length equals 17 residues. Germline V gene data show CDR1 as MDHEN and CDR2 as SYDVKM. Trimming pared 6 bases from V and 2 bases from J, leaving 23 bases between. The CDR3 bases are TGTGCCAGCAGCTCCCTCGGGTTTTTCTCGGGGGCCTACGAGCAGTACTTC. The encoded protein is CASSSLGFFSGAYEQYF.

The chain recombines TRBV7-8 with TRBJ2-5; 8 bases line up with TRBD2. Trimming at V came to 4 bases and at J to 4 bases, leaving 5 bases not matched to a gene. The germline CDR1 and CDR2 sequences are SGHVS and FQNEAQ. The length of the CDR3 is 14 residues. The CDR3 DNA reads as TGTGCCAGCAGCTCGGGACGGGGGGGAGAGACCCAGTACTTC. This codes for CASSSGRGGETQYF.

The chain couples TRBV6-1 to TRBJ2-7; D is perhaps TRBD1 (6 bases). The CDR3 has 16 residues. V dropped 4 bases and J dropped 3 bases, with 19 bases sitting between them. Per the germline V gene, CDR1 is MNHNS and CDR2 is SASEGT. CDR3 nucleotide sequence: TGTGCCAGCAGTGCATCGTTTCCCGGGACACACTACGAGCAGTACTTC. This encodes CASSASFPGTHYEQYF.

J is TRBJ1-2 and V is TRBV10-3, with TRBD1 matching 7 bases. This CDR3 has 14 residues. The V segment lost 6 bases and the J segment 3 bases; nucleotides outside the gene matches: 7. Germline CDR1 ENHRY, CDR2 SYGVKD. CDR3 protein: CAIREQGVYYGYTF. The DNA of the CDR3 is TGTGCCATCAGGGAGCAGGGGGTTTACTATGGCTACACCTTC.

This clonotype was counted between two and nine times. V and J are TRBV6-1 and TRBJ2-7, with D possibly being TRBD1 or TRBD2 (5 bases each). The germline gives CDR1 MNHNS, CDR2 SASEGT. CDR3 size: 15 residues. The V end was cut by 6 bases, the J end by 0 bases, with 15 bases between. DNA for the CDR3: TGTGCCAGCAGAACAACAGGAGGCACCTCCTACGAGCAGTACTTC. Translated, it gives CASRTTGGTSYEQYF.

The chain uses TRBV7-8 and TRBJ1-5; 10 bases agree with TRBD1. CDR3 size: 17 residues. Losses at the gene ends were 2 bases for V and 2 bases for J; bases not matched to a gene: 6. Germline CDR1 and CDR2: SGHVS and FQNEAQ. CDR3 DNA: TGTGCCAGCAGCTTACGCGCCGGGACAGGGGGCAATCAGCCCCAGCATTTT. Encoded protein: CASSLRAGTGGNQPQHF.

This clonotype appeared many times. This sequence joins TRBV27 and TRBJ2-2; TRBD2 matches 8 bases. V lost 3 bases to trimming and J lost 2 bases; unmatched junction nucleotides: 2. The CDR3 spans 15 residues. The germline V gene has CDR1 MNHEY and CDR2 SMNVEV (reference sequence). CDR3 residues: CASSLTSANTGELFF. In nucleotides, the CDR3 is TGTGCCAGCAGTTTGACTAGCGCAAACACCGGGGAGCTGTTTTTT.

This clonotype was detected many times. The chain uses TRBV6-1 and TRBJ2-7; TRBD1 is a possible D gene (7 bases). V lost 6 bases and J 2 bases, leaving 14 bases between the germline ends. The CDR3 sequence is 14 residues long. CDR1 and CDR2 from the germline V gene are MNHNS and SASEGT. CDR3 sequence reads: CASRRGTGAYEQYF. The DNA for the CDR3 is TGTGCCAGCAGGCGGGGCACAGGGGCCTACGAGCAGTACTTC.

This clonotype occurred a few times. This chain joins TRBV15 and TRBJ2-7; the match to TRBD1 covers 8 bases. Losses at the gene ends were 1 base for V and 3 bases for J; bases not matched to a gene: 2. Germline-derived CDR1 and CDR2 are LNHNV and YYDKDF (reference sequence). CDR3 length: 14 residues. The CDR3 region has the DNA TGTGCCACCAGCAGAGGCGACAGGGGCTACGAGCAGTACTTC. Translation: CATSRGDRGYEQYF.

The V gene is TRBV7-2, the J gene TRBJ2-5; perhaps TRBD1 as D (5 bases). The CDR3 contains 16 residues. Germline CDR1 is SGHTA and CDR2 is FQGNSA. Trimming pared 1 base from V and 5 bases from J, leaving 17 bases between. The CDR3 loop reads CASSLGGQGYLETQYF. In DNA form, the CDR3 reads TGTGCCAGCAGCTTAGGTGGGCAGGGCTATCTCGAGACCCAGTACTTC.

This clonotype appeared many times. This chain connects TRBV7-8 to TRBJ2-7, with 10 positions matching TRBD1. Germline CDR1 reads SGHVS; CDR2 reads FQNEAQ. Germline trimming cut 4 bases from V and 6 bases from J; bases unmatched to any gene: 3. CDR3 length: 13 residues. CDR3 in amino acids: CASSSGTGAEQYF. In DNA form, the CDR3 reads TGTGCCAGCAGCTCAGGGACAGGGGCCGAGCAGTACTTC. Using reference TRBV7-8 and TRBJ2-7 for the parts outside the CDR3, the full variable domain is GAGVSQSPRYKVAKRGQDVALRCDPISGHVSLFWYQQALGQGPEFLTYFQNEAQLDKSGLPSDRFFAERPEGSVSTLKIQRTQQEDSAVYLCASSSGTGAEQYFGPGTRLTVT.

This clonotype was seen a few times. This chain connects TRBV11-2 to TRBJ2-5, with 8 bases that match TRBD2. In germline, CDR1 is SGHAT, CDR2 FQNNGV. After removal of 3 bases from V and 5 bases from J, the junction contained 8 bases not matched to a gene. The CDR3 runs to 15 residues. As DNA, the CDR3 is TGTGCCAGCAGCTTGGACGGGGGGGCCTGGGAGACCCAGTACTTC. It yields the protein CASSLDGGAWETQYF.

The V gene is TRBV6-1, the J gene TRBJ1-5; a possible D gene is TRBD1 (5 bases). The CDR3 sequence is 13 residues long. The V gene lost 8 bases and the J gene lost 3 bases, with 11 bases spanning the gap. Germline V gives CDR1 MNHNS, CDR2 SASEGT. Here the CDR3 reads CASQRQFNQPQHF. In DNA, the CDR3 is TGTGCCAGCCAGCGACAGTTCAATCAGCCCCAGCATTTT.

This clonotype occurred many times. The chain combines TRBV6-5 with TRBJ1-2, with TRBD1 matching 7 bases. The CDR3 runs 14 residues. Per the germline V gene, CDR1 is MNHEY and CDR2 is SVGAGI. V lost 6 bases to trimming and J lost 4 bases; unmatched junction nucleotides: 8. CDR3 nucleotide sequence: TGTGCCAGCAGAACTCGCCGGGACAGCTATGGCTACACCTTC. Protein product: CASRTRRDSYGYTF.

The chain links TRBV7-9 to TRBJ2-2; D possibly corresponds to TRBD2 (5 bases). Germline lookup yields CDR1 SEHNR and CDR2 FQNEAQ (reference sequence). The CDR3 contains 13 residues. The V gene lost 1 base and the J gene lost 6 bases, with 6 bases spanning the gap. CDR3 protein: CASSLVAPGELFF. The CDR3 nucleotides read TGTGCCAGCAGCTTAGTAGCGCCCGGGGAGCTGTTTTTT.

The chain carries TRBV6-1 and TRBJ1-2; no clear D. The CDR3 totals 14 residues. V was trimmed by 7 bases and J by 4 bases, leaving 16 bases between them. Germline V lookup: CDR1 MNHNS, CDR2 SASEGT. The CDR3 region is CASKGGGKVYGYTF. CDR3 coding DNA: TGTGCCAGCAAGGGCGGCGGCAAGGTCTATGGCTACACCTTC.